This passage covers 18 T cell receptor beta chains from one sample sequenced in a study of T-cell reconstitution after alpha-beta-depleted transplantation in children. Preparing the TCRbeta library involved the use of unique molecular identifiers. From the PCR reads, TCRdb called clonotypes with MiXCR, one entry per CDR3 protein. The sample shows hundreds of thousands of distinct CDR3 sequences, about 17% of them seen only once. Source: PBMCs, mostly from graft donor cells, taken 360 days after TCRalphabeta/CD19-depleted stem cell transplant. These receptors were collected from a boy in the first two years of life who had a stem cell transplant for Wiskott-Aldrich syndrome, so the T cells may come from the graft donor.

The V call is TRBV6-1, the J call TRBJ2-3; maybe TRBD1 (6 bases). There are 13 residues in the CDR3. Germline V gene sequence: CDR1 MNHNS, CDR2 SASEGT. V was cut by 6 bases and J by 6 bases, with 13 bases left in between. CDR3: CASRRTVPDTQYF. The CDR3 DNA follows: TGTGCCAGCAGGCGGACAGTCCCGGATACGCAGTATTTT.

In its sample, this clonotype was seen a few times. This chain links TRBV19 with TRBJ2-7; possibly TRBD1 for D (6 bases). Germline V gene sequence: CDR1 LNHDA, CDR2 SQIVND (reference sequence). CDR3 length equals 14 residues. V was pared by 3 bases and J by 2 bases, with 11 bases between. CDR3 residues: CASSIHRDTYEQYF. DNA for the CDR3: TGTGCCAGTAGTATCCACCGGGACACCTACGAGCAGTACTTC.

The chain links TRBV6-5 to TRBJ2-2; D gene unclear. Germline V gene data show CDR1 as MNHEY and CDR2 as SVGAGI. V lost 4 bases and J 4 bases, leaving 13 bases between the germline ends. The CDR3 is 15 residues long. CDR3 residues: CASSWSRAPTGELFF. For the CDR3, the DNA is TGTGCCAGCAGTTGGTCTAGGGCCCCCACCGGGGAGCTGTTTTTT.

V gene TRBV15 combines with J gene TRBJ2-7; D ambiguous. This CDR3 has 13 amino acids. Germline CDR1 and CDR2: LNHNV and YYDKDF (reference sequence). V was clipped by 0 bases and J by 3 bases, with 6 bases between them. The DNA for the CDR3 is TGTGCCACCAGCAGAGATCATGTCTACGAGCAGTACTTC. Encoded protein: CATSRDHVYEQYF.

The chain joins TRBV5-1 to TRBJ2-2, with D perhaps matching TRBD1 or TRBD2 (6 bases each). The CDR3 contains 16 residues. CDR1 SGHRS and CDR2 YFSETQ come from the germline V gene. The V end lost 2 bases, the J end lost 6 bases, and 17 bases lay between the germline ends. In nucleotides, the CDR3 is TGCGCCAGCAGCTTTTCCGGGGGCGCAGGGGCCGGGGAGCTGTTTTTT. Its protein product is CASSFSGGAGAGELFF.

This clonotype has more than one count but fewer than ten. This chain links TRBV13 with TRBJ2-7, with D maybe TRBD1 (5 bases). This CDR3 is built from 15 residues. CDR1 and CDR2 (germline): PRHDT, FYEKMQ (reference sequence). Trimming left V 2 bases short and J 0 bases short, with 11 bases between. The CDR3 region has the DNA TGTGCCAGCAGCTTATTCGGCCAGGGCTCCTACGAGCAGTACTTC. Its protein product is CASSLFGQGSYEQYF.

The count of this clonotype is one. CDR3 nucleotides: TGCAGCGTTGGAAGGGGACTAGCGGGATCTCAAGAGACCCAGTACTTC. As protein: CSVGRGLAGSQETQYF. The V and J genes are TRBV29-1 and TRBJ2-5; the match to TRBD2 covers 13 bases. This CDR3 has 16 residues. Germline assignment: CDR1 SQVTM and CDR2 ANQGSEA. V gave up 4 bases and J gave up 2 bases; unmatched junction bases: 7.

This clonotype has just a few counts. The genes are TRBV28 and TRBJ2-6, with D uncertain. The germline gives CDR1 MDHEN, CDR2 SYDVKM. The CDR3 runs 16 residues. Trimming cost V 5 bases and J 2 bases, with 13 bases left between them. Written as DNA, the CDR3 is TGTGCCAGCAGTATTGTATCGGGCGCTGGGGCCAACGTCCTGACTTTC. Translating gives CASSIVSGAGANVLTF.

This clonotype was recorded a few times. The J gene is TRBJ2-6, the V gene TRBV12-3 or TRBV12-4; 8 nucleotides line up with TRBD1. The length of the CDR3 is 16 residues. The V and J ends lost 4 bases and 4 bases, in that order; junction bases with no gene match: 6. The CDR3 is CASSWGQAAGANVLTF. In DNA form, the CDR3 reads TGTGCCAGCAGTTGGGGACAGGCGGCCGGGGCCAACGTCCTGACTTTC.

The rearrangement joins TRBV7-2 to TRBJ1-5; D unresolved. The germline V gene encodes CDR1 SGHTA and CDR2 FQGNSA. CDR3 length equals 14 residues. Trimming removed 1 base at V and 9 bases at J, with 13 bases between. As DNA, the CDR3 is TGTGCCAGCAGCTTAGGGGGTAAGGTCCCGCCCCAGCATTTT. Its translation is CASSLGGKVPPQHF.

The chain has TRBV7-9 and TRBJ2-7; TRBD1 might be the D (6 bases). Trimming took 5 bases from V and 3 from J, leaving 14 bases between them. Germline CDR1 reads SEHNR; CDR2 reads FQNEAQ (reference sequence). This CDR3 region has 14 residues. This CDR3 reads CASSTSGTRYEQYF. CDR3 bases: TGTGCCAGCAGCACCTCCGGGACACGCTACGAGCAGTACTTC.

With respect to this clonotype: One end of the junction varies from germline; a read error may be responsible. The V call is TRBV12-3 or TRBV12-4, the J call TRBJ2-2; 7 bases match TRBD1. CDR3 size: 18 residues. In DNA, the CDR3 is TGTACCAGCAGTTTAGTCTTAGATCGGACAGGTAACACCGGGGAGCTGTTTTTT. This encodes CTSSLVLDRTGNTGELFF.

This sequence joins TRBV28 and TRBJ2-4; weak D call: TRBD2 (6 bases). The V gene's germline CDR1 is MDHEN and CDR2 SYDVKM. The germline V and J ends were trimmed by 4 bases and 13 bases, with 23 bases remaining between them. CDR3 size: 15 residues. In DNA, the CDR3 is TGTGCCAGCAGTTCCCGTGGAGGGAAGGCCCTAGCACAGTACTTC. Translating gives CASSSRGGKALAQYF.

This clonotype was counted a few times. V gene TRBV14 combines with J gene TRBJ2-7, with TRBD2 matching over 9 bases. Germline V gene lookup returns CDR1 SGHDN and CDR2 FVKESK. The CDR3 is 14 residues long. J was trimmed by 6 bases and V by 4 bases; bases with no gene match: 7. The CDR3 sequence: CASSLSGSRFEQYF. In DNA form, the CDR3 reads TGTGCCAGCAGCCTTAGCGGGAGTCGTTTCGAGCAGTACTTC. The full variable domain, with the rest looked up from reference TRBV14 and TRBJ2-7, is EAGVTQFPSHSVIEKGQTVTLRCDPISGHDNLYWYRRVMGKEIKFLLHFVKESKQDESGMPNNRFLAERTGGTYSTLKVQPAELEDSGVYFCASSLSGSRFEQYFGPGTRLTVT.

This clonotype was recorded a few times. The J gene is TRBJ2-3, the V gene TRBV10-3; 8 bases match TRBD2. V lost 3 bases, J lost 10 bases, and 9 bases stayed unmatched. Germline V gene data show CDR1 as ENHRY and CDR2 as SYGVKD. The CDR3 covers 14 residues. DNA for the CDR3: TGTGCCATCAGTGATGAGCGGGAGAGAAGTGCGCAGTATTTT. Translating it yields CAISDERERSAQYF.

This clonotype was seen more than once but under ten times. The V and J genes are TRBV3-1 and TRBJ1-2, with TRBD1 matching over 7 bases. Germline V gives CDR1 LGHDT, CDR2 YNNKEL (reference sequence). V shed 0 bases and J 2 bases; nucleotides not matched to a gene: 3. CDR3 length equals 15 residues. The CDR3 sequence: CASSQDWTGNYGYTF. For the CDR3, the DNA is TGTGCCAGCAGCCAAGATTGGACAGGAAACTATGGCTACACCTTC.

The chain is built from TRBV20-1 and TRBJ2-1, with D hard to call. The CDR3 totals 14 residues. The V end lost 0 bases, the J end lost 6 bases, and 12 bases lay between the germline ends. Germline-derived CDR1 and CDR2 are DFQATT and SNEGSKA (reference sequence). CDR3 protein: CSARDTKGRNEQFF. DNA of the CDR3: TGCAGTGCTAGAGATACCAAGGGCCGCAATGAGCAGTTCTTC.

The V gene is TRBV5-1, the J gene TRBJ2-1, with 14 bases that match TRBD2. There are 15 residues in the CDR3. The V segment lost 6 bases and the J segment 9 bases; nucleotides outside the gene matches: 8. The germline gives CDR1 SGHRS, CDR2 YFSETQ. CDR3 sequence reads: CASTNTGTSGGEQFF. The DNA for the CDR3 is TGCGCCAGCACTAATACCGGGACTAGCGGGGGTGAGCAGTTCTTC.